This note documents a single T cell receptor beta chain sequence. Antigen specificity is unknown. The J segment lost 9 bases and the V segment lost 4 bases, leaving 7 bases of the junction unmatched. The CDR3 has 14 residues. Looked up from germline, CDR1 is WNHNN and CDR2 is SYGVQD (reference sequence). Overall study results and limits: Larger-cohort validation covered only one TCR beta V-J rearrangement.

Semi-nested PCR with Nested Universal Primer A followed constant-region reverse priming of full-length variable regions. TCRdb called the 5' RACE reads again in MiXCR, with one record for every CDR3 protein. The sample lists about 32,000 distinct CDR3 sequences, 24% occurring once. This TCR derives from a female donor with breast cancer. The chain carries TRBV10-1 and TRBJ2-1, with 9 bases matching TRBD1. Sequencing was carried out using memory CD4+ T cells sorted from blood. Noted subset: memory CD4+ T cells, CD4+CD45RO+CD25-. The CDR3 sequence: CASSAPGTGSEQFF. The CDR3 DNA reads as TGCGCCAGCAGTGCTCCCGGGACAGGGAGTGAGCAGTTCTTC.